One and the same sample provided the 10 T cell receptor beta chains below, sequenced in a study of sequential checkpoint blockade in melanoma. TCRdb's table, derived via immunoSEQ multiplex PCR, lists solely in-frame clones and lacks some. The sample has approximately 19,000 clones, 26% seen once; the top ten hold 7.2%. This sample's treatment: randomized to nivolumab then ipilimumab (arm A) or the reverse (arm B). Sequenced here: tumor tissue (inferred from file names), sampled from a patient given nivolumab and ipilimumab in sequence. The receptor set was obtained from a human donor with melanoma.

This clone was counted at least ten times. The V gene is TRBV11-3, the J gene TRBJ1-2; D perhaps matches TRBD1 (6 bases). The V and J ends lost 5 bases and 5 bases respectively, with 18 bases between them. The V gene's germline CDR1 is SGHNT and CDR2 YENEEA. This CDR3 has 15 residues. The CDR3 bases are TGTGCCAGCAGCCCCCCGGGGGCACTCCAGTATGGCTACACCTTC. It specifies CASSPPGALQYGYTF.

V and J are TRBV11-3 and TRBJ2-7; 10 bases are a match to TRBD1. Germline V lookup: CDR1 SGHNT, CDR2 YENEEA. Losses at the gene ends were 1 base for V and 4 bases for J; bases not matched to a gene: 19. The CDR3 loop spans 20 amino acids. The CDR3: CASSLGLSGAGQGVWYEQYF. The CDR3 region has the DNA TGTGCCAGCAGCTTAGGCTTATCGGGTGCCGGACAGGGGGTCTGGTACGAGCAGTACTTC.

This clone was found a few times. This chain links TRBV19 with TRBJ2-1; 9 bases align to TRBD2. The CDR3 extends over 13 amino acids. Trimming at V came to 4 bases and at J to 8 bases, leaving 3 bases not matched to a gene. The germline V gene has CDR1 LNHDA and CDR2 SQIVND (reference sequence). The CDR3 protein is CASSSGRVDEQFF. CDR3 nucleotide sequence: TGTGCCAGTAGTAGCGGGAGGGTCGATGAGCAGTTCTTC.

This clone was found a few times. V and J are TRBV28 and TRBJ1-1; D perhaps matches TRBD1 (6 bases). The germline V gene encodes CDR1 MDHEN and CDR2 SYDVKM. The CDR3 contains 15 residues. Deletions cut 2 bases from V and 3 bases from J, with 13 bases between. The CDR3 loop reads CASSLISGGHTEAFF. CDR3 DNA: TGTGCCAGCAGTTTAATTTCTGGGGGCCACACTGAAGCTTTCTTT.

V and J are TRBV19 and TRBJ2-1; 10 nucleotides line up with TRBD2. Per the germline V gene, CDR1 is LNHDA and CDR2 is SQIVND (reference sequence). The length of the CDR3 is 15 residues. The V and J ends lost 8 bases and 6 bases, in that order; junction bases with no gene match: 10. Here the CDR3 reads CASVAGGPDLNEQFF. The CDR3 DNA sequence: TGTGCCAGTGTAGCGGGAGGCCCGGACCTCAATGAGCAGTTCTTC.

This clone appeared a single time. This CDR3 is CASSESLGQGQGEQYF. In DNA, the CDR3 is TGTGCCAGCAGTGAATCACTTGGACAGGGCCAAGGCGAGCAGTACTTC. The V gene is TRBV25-1, the J gene TRBJ2-7; 8 bases map to TRBD1. CDR1 and CDR2 (germline): MGHDK, SYGVNS. This CDR3 spans 16 amino acids. V shed 1 base, J shed 6 bases, and the junction held 11 bases outside the gene matches.

This chain uses TRBV11-3 with TRBJ2-2, with 7 bases matching TRBD1. CDR1 and CDR2 from the germline V gene are SGHNT and YENEEA. This CDR3 is built from 15 residues. Trimming cost V 7 bases and J 0 bases; bases outside gene matches: 5. The CDR3 is CASNRGQPNTGELFF. DNA for the CDR3: TGTGCCAGCAATCGGGGACAGCCGAACACCGGGGAGCTGTTTTTT.

V gene TRBV6-8 combines with J gene TRBJ1-1, with a tentative D call TRBD1 (6 bases). V gave up 2 bases and J gave up 1 base, with 8 bases separating them. The CDR3 loop spans 14 amino acids. Germline CDR1 reads MNHGY; CDR2 reads SAAAGT. CDR3 nucleotide sequence: TGTGCCAGCAGTTACGGGACACAGAACACTGAAGCTTTCTTT. Its translation: CASSYGTQNTEAFF.

The genes are TRBV9 and TRBJ1-5; D uncertain. The CDR3 is made up of 15 amino acids. Trimming took off 0 bases at V and 1 base at J, with 8 bases between the two ends. Germline loops: CDR1 SGDLS, CDR2 YYNGEE. The CDR3 region is CASSVDGYSNQPQHF. CDR3 bases: TGTGCCAGCAGCGTAGACGGATACAGCAATCAGCCCCAGCATTTT.

The genes are TRBV18 and TRBJ2-6; D is undetermined. This CDR3 comprises 16 residues. The V end lost 6 bases, the J end lost 2 bases, and 14 bases lay between the germline ends. Germline V gives CDR1 KGHSH, CDR2 LQKENI. CDR3 protein: CASSMGFMAGANVLTF. The CDR3 DNA is TGTGCCAGCTCGATGGGTTTTATGGCTGGGGCCAACGTCCTGACTTTC.